Presented here are 27 T cell receptor beta chains from one specimen sequenced in a study of monozygotic twins with inflammatory bowel disease. TCRdb derives one entry per CDR3 protein from the 5' RACE reads, leaving out DNA. Seen in this sample are around 190,000 distinct CDR3 sequences; the ten most common clones hold roughly 1.5%. The specimen sequenced was blood. The receptors here all came from a human donor with ulcerative colitis or Crohn's disease, or a healthy co-twin of an affected twin (not recorded which).

V and J are TRBV4-2 and TRBJ1-6; there is no DNA to check the TCRdb D call of TRBD1. The germline V gene has CDR1 LGHNA and CDR2 YNFKEQ. CDR3 length: 16 residues. The CDR3 loop is CASSQGPGQGDSPLHF.

V and J are TRBV20-1 and TRBJ2-7; TCRdb's D gene call, TRBD2, goes unchecked for lack of DNA. Germline CDR1 DFQATT, CDR2 SNEGSKA (reference sequence). This CDR3 region has 14 residues. The CDR3 region is CSASSGTSLYEQYF.

The chain couples TRBV9 to TRBJ2-2; with no DNA, the TCRdb D assignment of TRBD2 cannot be verified. The CDR3 contains 16 residues. CDR1 is SGDLS and CDR2 is YYNGEE in the germline V gene. This CDR3 reads CASSTRGLVIAGELFF.

The V and J genes are TRBV5-1 and TRBJ1-2; there is no DNA to check the TCRdb D call of TRBD1. This CDR3 has 13 residues. The germline V gene encodes CDR1 SGHRS and CDR2 YFSETQ. CDR3 protein: CASSTETGEGYTF.

The chain carries TRBV7-2 and TRBJ2-5; TCRdb's assignment of TRBD1 cannot be checked, as there is no DNA. Germline V CDR1 and CDR2: SGHTA, FQGNSA. The CDR3 sequence is 14 residues long. This chain's CDR3 is CASSLVRGAETQYF.

The CDR3 loop is CSASTGGAPYEQYF. The V gene is TRBV20-1, the J gene TRBJ2-7; the D call from TCRdb, TRBD1, cannot be confirmed without DNA. From germline, CDR1 is DFQATT and CDR2 SNEGSKA (reference sequence). The CDR3 extends over 14 amino acids.

The chain has TRBV5-1 and TRBJ2-1. Germline CDR1 SGHRS, CDR2 YFSETQ. The CDR3 is made up of 16 amino acids. CDR3 sequence: CASSFPVSHSYNEQFF.

This chain links TRBV7-8 with TRBJ2-5; lacking DNA, the TRBD1 call made by TCRdb goes unchecked. Germline CDR1 is SGHVS and CDR2 is FQNEAQ. The CDR3 is made up of 17 amino acids. The CDR3: CASSLEDRVNGRETQYF. The full variable domain, in which reference TRBV7-8 and TRBJ2-5 provide the parts outside the CDR3, is GAGVSQSPRYKVAKRGQDVALRCDPISGHVSLFWYQQALGQGPEFLTYFQNEAQLDKSGLPSDRFFAERPEGSVSTLKIQRTQQEDSAVYLCASSLEDRVNGRETQYFGPGTRLLVL.

This chain uses TRBV5-1 with TRBJ1-4. The CDR3 contains 15 residues. Germline CDR1 SGHRS, CDR2 YFSETQ. The CDR3 spells CASSLNKGANEKLFF.

The rearrangement joins TRBV4-1 to TRBJ1-6; absent DNA, TCRdb's TRBD1 call cannot be checked. The CDR3 loop spans 16 amino acids. Per germline, CDR1 MGHRA and CDR2 YSYEKL. The CDR3 region is CASSHDPRQGNSPLHF.

The chain uses TRBV5-1 and TRBJ2-1. Germline CDR1 SGHRS, CDR2 YFSETQ. The CDR3 length is 15 residues. The CDR3 region is CASSLDRSSYNEQFF.

The chain carries TRBV3-1 and TRBJ2-5; TCRdb outputs TRBD2, but without DNA this stays unchecked. Germline V lookup: CDR1 LGHDT, CDR2 YNNKEL (reference sequence). The CDR3 covers 12 residues. The CDR3 protein is CASSPSDRTQYF.

The gene calls are TRBV6-1 and TRBJ1-2; with no DNA, the TCRdb D assignment of TRBD1 cannot be verified. CDR1 is MNHNS and CDR2 is SASEGT in the germline V gene. This CDR3 comprises 17 residues. The CDR3 spells CASSEGQGRGGPLGYTF.

This chain uses TRBV5-1 with TRBJ1-4. CDR3 length equals 15 residues. Germline CDR1 reads SGHRS; CDR2 reads YFSETQ. This CDR3 reads CASSSTDATNEKLFF.

The rearrangement joins TRBV6-1 to TRBJ2-7; absent DNA, TCRdb's TRBD2 call cannot be checked. CDR1 and CDR2 from the germline V gene are MNHNS and SASEGT. This CDR3 comprises 17 residues. The CDR3 is CASSVPSGGSPWSEQYF.

This chain links TRBV10-3 with TRBJ2-7. Germline V gene data show CDR1 as ENHRY and CDR2 as SYGVKD. The CDR3 totals 13 residues. The CDR3: CAISEYNSYEQYF.

CDR3 residues: CASSRDVRGGTEAFF. This rearrangement joins TRBV5-1 to TRBJ1-1; the D call from TCRdb, TRBD1, cannot be confirmed without DNA. From germline, CDR1 is SGHRS and CDR2 YFSETQ. The CDR3 has 15 amino acids. The complete variable domain, with remaining parts taken from reference TRBV5-1 and TRBJ1-1, reads KAGVTQTPRYLIKTRGQQVTLSCSPISGHRSVSWYQQTPGQGLQFLFEYFSETQRNKGNFPGRFSGRQFSNSRSEMNVSTLELGDSALYLCASSRDVRGGTEAFFGQGTRLTVV.

CDR3 region: CSATGGEGNQPQHF. The chain is built from TRBV20-1 and TRBJ1-5; without DNA, the TCRdb call of TRBD1 cannot be checked. The CDR3 has 14 residues. CDR1 is DFQATT, CDR2 SNEGSKA, per germline (reference sequence).

The rearrangement links TRBV5-4 to TRBJ1-6. This CDR3 comprises 13 residues. The germline gives CDR1 SGHNT, CDR2 YYREEE (reference sequence). The CDR3 sequence is CASRSMGNSPLHF.

CDR3 sequence reads: CASNQGAKNIQYF. The chain links TRBV12-3 or TRBV12-4 to TRBJ2-4; absent DNA, TCRdb's TRBD1 call cannot be checked. This CDR3 spans 13 amino acids.

J is TRBJ2-3 and V is TRBV5-4; as DNA is missing, the TRBD1 call by TCRdb cannot be tested. This CDR3 region has 15 residues. Germline assignment: CDR1 SGHNT and CDR2 YYREEE (reference sequence). CDR3: CASSQRTGTADTQYF. Full variable domain (remainder filled in from reference TRBV5-4 and TRBJ2-3): ETGVTQSPTHLIKTRGQQVTLRCSSQSGHNTVSWYQQALGQGPQFIFQYYREEENGRGNFPPRFSGLQFPNYSSELNVNALELDDSALYLCASSQRTGTADTQYFGPGTRLTVL.

The chain combines TRBV5-1 with TRBJ2-3; the TCRdb call, TRBD1, lacks DNA for checking. CDR1 is SGHRS, CDR2 YFSETQ, per germline. The CDR3 has 15 residues. CDR3 protein: CASSFGQGVTDTQYF.

The V call is TRBV20-1, the J call TRBJ2-6. Germline CDR1 is DFQATT and CDR2 is SNEGSKA (reference sequence). CDR3 length: 16 amino acids. The CDR3 region is CSARTPGASGANVLTF.

The rearrangement joins TRBV4-1 to TRBJ1-1. The CDR3 totals 12 residues. CDR1 and CDR2 from the germline V gene are MGHRA and YSYEKL. This CDR3 reads CASSQQDTEAFF.

The chain combines TRBV5-1 with TRBJ2-1; TCRdb reports TRBD1, a call that lacks DNA to check it against. From germline, CDR1 is SGHRS and CDR2 YFSETQ. CDR3 length: 14 residues. The CDR3 sequence: CASSYRERYNEQFF.

The chain couples TRBV12-3 or TRBV12-4 to TRBJ2-7. This CDR3 contains 12 residues. The CDR3 spells CASSRDYYEQYF.

The chain has TRBV15 and TRBJ1-4. The germline CDR1 and CDR2 sequences are LNHNV and YYDKDF (reference sequence). This CDR3 has 14 amino acids. The CDR3 reads CAISIDQVNEKLFF.